This T cell receptor (beta chain) was sequenced for a study of T cell repertoires in cytomegalovirus infection. As for the study in general: Public TCR beta signature analysis indicated the presence of both CMV infection and matching HLA type. Study conclusions and caveats: Carriers of CMV and the relevant HLA type were discriminated by public TCR beta frequency.

TCRdb used MiXCR to reprocess the reads, holding one entry per CDR3 protein. The sample consists of approximately 260,000 distinct CDR3 sequences, around 20% of them appearing once. Of note for this clonotype: Its antigen remains unidentified.

This receptor was taken from a human donor in good health (CMV status not recorded). Some clones in this sample may be carry-over from other donors' samples. The specimen comprised cultured PBMCs, sampled from culture after CMV antigen stimulation.

CDR3: CSASSGGTRDSQYF. The CDR3 nucleotides read TGCAGTGCTAGCTCGGGCGGGACAAGGGATTCACAGTATTTT. The rearrangement joins TRBV20-1 to TRBJ2-3; D could derive from TRBD1 or TRBD2 (6 bases each). The CDR3 length is 14 residues. The germline V gene encodes CDR1 DFQATT and CDR2 SNEGSKA (reference sequence). Deletions cut 3 bases from V and 12 bases from J, with 22 bases between.